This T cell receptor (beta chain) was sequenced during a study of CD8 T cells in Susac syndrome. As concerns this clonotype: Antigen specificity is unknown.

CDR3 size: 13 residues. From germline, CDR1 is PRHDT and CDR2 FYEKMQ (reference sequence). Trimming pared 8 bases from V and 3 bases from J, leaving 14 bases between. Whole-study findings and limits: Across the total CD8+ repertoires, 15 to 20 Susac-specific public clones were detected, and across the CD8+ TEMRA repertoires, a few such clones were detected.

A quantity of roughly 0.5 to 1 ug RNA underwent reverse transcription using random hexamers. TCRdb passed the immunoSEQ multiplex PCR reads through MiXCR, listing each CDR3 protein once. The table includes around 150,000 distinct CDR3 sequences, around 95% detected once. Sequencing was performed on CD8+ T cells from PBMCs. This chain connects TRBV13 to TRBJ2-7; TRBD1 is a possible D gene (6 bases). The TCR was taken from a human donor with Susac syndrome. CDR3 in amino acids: CASSTGDNYEQYF. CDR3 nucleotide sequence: TGTGCCAGCTCCACCGGGGACAACTACGAGCAGTACTTC. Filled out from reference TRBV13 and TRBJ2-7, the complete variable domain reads AAGVIQSPRHLIKEKRETATLKCYPIPRHDTVYWYQQGPGQDPQFLISFYEKMQSDKGSIPDRFSAQQFSDYHSELNMSSLELGDSALYFCASSTGDNYEQYFGPGTRLTVT.